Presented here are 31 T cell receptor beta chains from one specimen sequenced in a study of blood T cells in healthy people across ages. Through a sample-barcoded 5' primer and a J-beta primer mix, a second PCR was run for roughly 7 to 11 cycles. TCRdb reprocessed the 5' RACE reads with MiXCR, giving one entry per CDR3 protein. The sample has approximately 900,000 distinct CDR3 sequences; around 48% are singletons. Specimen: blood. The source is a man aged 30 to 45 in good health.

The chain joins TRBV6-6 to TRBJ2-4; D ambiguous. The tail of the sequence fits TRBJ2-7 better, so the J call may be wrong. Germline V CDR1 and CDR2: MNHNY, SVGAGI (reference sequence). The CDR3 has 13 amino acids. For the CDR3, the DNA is TGTGCCAGCAGAGCGACCACCGGCTACGAGCAGTACTTC. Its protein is CASRATTGYEQYF.

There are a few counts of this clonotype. In DNA, the CDR3 is TGTGCCAGCAGGCGGACAGGGACGATGGGGGCCAACGTCCTGACTTTC. It codes for CASRRTGTMGANVLTF. The J gene is TRBJ2-6, the V gene TRBV7-2, with 8 positions matching TRBD1. J lost 4 bases, V lost 6 bases, and 8 bases had no gene match. CDR1 and CDR2 (germline): SGHTA, FQGNSA. This CDR3 comprises 16 residues.

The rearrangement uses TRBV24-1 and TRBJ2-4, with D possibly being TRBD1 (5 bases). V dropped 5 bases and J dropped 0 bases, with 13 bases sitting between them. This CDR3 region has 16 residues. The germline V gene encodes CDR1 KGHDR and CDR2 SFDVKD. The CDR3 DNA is TGTGCCACCAGTGCTACAGGAGAACTAGCCAAAAACATTCAGTACTTC. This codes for CATSATGELAKNIQYF.

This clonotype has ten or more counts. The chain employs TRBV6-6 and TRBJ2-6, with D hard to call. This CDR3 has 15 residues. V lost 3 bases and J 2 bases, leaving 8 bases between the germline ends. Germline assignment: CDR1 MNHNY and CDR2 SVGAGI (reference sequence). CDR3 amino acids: CASSYGTTGANVLTF. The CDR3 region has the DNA TGTGCCAGCAGTTATGGTACTACTGGGGCCAACGTCCTGACTTTC.

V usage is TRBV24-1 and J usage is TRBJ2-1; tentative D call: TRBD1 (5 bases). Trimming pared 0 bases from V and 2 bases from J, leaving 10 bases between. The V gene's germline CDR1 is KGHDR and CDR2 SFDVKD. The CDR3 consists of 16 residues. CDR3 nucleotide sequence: TGTGCCACCAGTGATTTGGGCCAGGGCCCCTACAATGAGCAGTTCTTC. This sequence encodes CATSDLGQGPYNEQFF.

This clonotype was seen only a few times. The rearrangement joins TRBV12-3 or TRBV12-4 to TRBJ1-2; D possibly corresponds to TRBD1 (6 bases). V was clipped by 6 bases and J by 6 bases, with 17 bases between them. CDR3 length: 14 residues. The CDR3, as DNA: TGTGCCAGCAGCTCCATCGTCGGGGGGCATGGCTACACCTTC. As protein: CASSSIVGGHGYTF.

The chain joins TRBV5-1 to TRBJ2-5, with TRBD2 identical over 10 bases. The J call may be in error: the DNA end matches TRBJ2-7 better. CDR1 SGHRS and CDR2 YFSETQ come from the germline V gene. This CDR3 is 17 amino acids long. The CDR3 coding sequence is TGCGCCAGCAGTGCCGGGACTAGCGTTTTGCTTTCCTACGAGCAGTACTTC. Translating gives CASSAGTSVLLSYEQYF.

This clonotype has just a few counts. The CDR3 DNA follows: TGCAGTGCTAGCGGACAGCGGGGGGGCAATGAGCAGTTCTTC. Protein product: CSASGQRGGNEQFF. The rearrangement links TRBV20-1 to TRBJ2-1; TRBD2 aligns across 10 bases. The CDR3 totals 14 residues. V lost 3 bases and J lost 6; bases outside the gene matches: 5. The V gene's germline CDR1 is DFQATT and CDR2 SNEGSKA (reference sequence).

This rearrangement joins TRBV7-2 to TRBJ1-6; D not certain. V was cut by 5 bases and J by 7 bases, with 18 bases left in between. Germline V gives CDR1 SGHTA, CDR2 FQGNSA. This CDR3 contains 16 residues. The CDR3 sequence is CASSPPRRGLNSPLHF. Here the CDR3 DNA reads TGTGCCAGCAGCCCCCCGCGGCGAGGGCTGAATTCACCCCTCCACTTT.

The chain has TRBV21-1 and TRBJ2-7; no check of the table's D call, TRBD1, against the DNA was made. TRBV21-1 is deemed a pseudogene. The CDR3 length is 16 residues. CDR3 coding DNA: TGTGCCAGCAGCAAAAAAGAGGGGAGTGGCTCCTACGAGCAGTACTTC. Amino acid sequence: CASSKKEGSGSYEQYF.

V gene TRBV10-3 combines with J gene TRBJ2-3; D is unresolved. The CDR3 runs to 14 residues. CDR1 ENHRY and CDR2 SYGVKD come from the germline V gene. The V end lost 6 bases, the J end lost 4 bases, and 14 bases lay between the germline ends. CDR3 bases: TGTGCCATCAGGGGTGGAGTCAATCCAGATACGCAGTATTTT. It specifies CAIRGGVNPDTQYF.

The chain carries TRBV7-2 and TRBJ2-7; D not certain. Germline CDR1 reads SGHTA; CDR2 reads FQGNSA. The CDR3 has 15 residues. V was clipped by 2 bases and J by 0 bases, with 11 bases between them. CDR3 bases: TGTGCCAGCAGCTTAAGCCCTCAGAGCTCCTACGAGCAGTACTTC. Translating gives CASSLSPQSSYEQYF.

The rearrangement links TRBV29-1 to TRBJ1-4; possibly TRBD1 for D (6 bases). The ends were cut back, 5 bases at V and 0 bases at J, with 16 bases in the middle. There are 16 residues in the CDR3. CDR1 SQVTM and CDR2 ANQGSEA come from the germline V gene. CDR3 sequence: CSVKTTGLATNEKLFF. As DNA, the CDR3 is TGCAGCGTTAAAACCACAGGGTTGGCAACTAATGAAAAACTGTTTTTT.

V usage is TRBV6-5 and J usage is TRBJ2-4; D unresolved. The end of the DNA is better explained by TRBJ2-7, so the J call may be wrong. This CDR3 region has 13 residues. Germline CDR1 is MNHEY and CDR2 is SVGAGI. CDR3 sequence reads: CASSYRALYEQYF. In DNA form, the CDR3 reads TGTGCCAGCAGTTACCGGGCACTCTACGAGCAGTACTTC.

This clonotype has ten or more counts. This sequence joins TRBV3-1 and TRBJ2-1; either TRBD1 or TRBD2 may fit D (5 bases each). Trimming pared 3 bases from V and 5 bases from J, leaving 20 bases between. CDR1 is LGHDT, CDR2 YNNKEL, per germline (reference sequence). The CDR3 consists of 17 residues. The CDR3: CASSQGRAKLADNEQFF. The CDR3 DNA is TGTGCCAGCAGCCAGGGACGCGCCAAGCTGGCCGACAATGAGCAGTTCTTC.

CDR3 region: CSVDKSSGQANYGYTF. Here the CDR3 DNA reads TGCAGCGTTGATAAGTCTTCCGGACAAGCTAACTATGGCTACACCTTC. The chain recombines TRBV29-1 with TRBJ1-2; a possible D gene is TRBD1 (5 bases). The CDR3 is 16 residues long. Trimming shortened V by 3 bases and J by 0 bases, and 17 bases separated the two germline ends. Germline CDR1 and CDR2: SQVTM and ANQGSEA.

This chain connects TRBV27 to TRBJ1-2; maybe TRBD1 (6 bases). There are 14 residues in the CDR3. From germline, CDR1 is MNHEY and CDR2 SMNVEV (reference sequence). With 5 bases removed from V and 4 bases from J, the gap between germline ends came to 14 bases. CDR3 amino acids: CASSPQGSAYGYTF. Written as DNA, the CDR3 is TGTGCCAGCAGTCCTCAGGGGAGTGCCTATGGCTACACCTTC.

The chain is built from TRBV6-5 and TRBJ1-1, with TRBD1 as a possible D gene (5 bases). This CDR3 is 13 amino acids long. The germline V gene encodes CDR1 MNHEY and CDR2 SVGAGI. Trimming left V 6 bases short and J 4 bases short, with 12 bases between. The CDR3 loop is CASREQVSTEAFF. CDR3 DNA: TGTGCCAGCAGGGAACAGGTGAGCACTGAAGCTTTCTTT.

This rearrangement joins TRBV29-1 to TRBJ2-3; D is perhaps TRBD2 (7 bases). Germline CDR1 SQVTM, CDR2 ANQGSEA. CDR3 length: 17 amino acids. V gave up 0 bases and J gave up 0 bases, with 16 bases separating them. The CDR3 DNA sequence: TGCAGCGTTGAAGATCCGGGGGCGGGGGCTAGCACAGATACGCAGTATTTT. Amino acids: CSVEDPGAGASTDTQYF.

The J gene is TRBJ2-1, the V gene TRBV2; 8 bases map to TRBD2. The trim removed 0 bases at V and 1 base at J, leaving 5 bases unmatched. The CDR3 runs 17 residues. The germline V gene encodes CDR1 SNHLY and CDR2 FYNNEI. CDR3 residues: CASSEAPGLGSYNEQFF. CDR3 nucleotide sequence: TGTGCCAGCAGTGAAGCACCGGGACTAGGGTCCTACAATGAGCAGTTCTTC.

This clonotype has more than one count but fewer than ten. Here the CDR3 reads CASSFSGAQFF. The CDR3 DNA reads as TGTGCCAGCAGCTTCTCCGGGGCGCAGTTCTTC. The genes are TRBV7-2 and TRBJ2-1, with D tentatively TRBD1 or TRBD2 (5 bases each). Deletions cut 3 bases from V and 12 bases from J, with 9 bases between. Germline CDR1 is SGHTA and CDR2 is FQGNSA. The CDR3 runs to 11 residues.

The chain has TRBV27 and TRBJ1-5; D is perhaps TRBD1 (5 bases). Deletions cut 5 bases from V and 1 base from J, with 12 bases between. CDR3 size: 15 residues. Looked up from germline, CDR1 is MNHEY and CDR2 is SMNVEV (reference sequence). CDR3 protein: CASSPRGVSNQPQHF. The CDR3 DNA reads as TGTGCCAGCAGTCCGAGGGGAGTCAGCAATCAGCCCCAGCATTTT.

The CDR3 sequence: CSARPGTANQPQHF. CDR3 nucleotide sequence: TGCAGTGCTAGACCCGGGACAGCTAATCAGCCCCAGCATTTT. This chain uses TRBV20-1 with TRBJ1-5; 7 nucleotides match TRBD1. Germline V gives CDR1 DFQATT, CDR2 SNEGSKA (reference sequence). V lost 2 bases to trimming and J lost 4 bases; unmatched junction nucleotides: 5. The CDR3 loop spans 14 amino acids.

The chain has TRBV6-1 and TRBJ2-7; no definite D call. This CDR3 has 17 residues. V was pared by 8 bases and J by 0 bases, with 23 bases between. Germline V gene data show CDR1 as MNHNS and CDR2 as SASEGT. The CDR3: CASPSRADFNLSYEQYF. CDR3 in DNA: TGTGCCAGCCCGAGTAGGGCAGATTTTAACCTCTCCTACGAGCAGTACTTC.

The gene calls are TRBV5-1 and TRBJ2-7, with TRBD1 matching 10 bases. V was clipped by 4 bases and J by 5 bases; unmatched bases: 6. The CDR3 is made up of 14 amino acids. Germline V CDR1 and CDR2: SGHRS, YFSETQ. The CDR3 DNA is TGCGCCAGCAGCCCGGGACAGGGGAAAGACGAGCAGTACTTC. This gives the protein CASSPGQGKDEQYF. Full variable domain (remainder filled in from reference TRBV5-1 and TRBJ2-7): KAGVTQTPRYLIKTRGQQVTLSCSPISGHRSVSWYQQTPGQGLQFLFEYFSETQRNKGNFPGRFSGRQFSNSRSEMNVSTLELGDSALYLCASSPGQGKDEQYFGPGTRLTVT.

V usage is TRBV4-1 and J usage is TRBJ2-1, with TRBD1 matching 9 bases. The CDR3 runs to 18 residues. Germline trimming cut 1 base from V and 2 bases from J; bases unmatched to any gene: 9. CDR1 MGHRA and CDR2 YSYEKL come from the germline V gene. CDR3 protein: CASSQVGGGTGTYNEQFF. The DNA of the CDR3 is TGCGCCAGCAGCCAAGTCGGGGGCGGGACAGGGACCTACAATGAGCAGTTCTTC.

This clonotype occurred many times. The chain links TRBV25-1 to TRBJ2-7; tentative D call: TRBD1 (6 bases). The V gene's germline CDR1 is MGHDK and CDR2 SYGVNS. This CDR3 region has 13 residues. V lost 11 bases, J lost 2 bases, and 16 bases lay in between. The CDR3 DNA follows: TGTGCCGCTAGGCCAACAGGGACCTACGAGCAGTACTTC. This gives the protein CAARPTGTYEQYF.

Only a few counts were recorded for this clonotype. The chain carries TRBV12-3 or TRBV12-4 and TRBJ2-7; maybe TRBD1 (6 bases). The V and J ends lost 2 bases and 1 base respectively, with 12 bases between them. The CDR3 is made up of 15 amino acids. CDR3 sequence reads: CASSLQGIGSYEQYF. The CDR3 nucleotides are TGTGCCAGCAGTTTACAGGGGATTGGGTCCTACGAGCAGTACTTC.

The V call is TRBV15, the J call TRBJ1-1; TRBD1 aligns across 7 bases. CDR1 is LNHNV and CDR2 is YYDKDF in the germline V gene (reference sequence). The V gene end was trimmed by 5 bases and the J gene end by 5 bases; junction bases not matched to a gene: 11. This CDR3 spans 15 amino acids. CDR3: CATSGAEQGSTEAFF. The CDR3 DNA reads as TGTGCCACCAGCGGGGCTGAACAGGGGAGTACTGAAGCTTTCTTT.

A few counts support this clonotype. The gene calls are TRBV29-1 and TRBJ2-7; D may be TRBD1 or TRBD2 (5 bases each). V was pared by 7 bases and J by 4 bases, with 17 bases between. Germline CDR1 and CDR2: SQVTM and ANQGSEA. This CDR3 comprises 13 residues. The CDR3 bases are TGCAGCGAAACCCTGTGGGGGTTTTACGAGCAGTACTTC. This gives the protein CSETLWGFYEQYF.

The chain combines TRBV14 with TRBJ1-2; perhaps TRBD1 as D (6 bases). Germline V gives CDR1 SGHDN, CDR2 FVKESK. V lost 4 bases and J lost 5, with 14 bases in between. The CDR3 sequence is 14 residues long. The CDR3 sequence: CASSRDTGYYGYTF. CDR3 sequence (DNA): TGTGCCAGCAGCCGAGACACAGGGTATTATGGCTACACCTTC.